One sample yielded the 27 T cell receptor beta chains listed below, sequenced in a study of control samples from healthy donors and cancer patients. Using immunoSEQ multiplex PCR, the repertoire was profiled, and TCRdb retains in-frame clones only, with some absent. The sample has 90,000 to 120,000 clones, 70% to 85% seen once. The sample consisted of blood. The source of these receptors is a man aged 18 to 30 in good health.

CDR3 sequence (DNA): TGCGCCAGCAGCCAAGTTGCAGGGGGGCAAGAGACCCAGTACTTC. Translating it yields CASSQVAGGQETQYF. The chain is built from TRBV4-1 and TRBJ2-5; D might be TRBD1 (7 bases). Trimming removed 1 base from V and 2 bases from J, with 11 bases in between. Per the germline V gene, CDR1 is MGHRA and CDR2 is YSYEKL. The CDR3 length is 15 residues.

The J gene is TRBJ2-1, the V gene TRBV19, with D possibly called TRBD1 or TRBD2 (5 bases each). This CDR3 comprises 15 residues. Germline CDR1 reads LNHDA; CDR2 reads SQIVND (reference sequence). The germline V and J ends were trimmed by 4 bases and 5 bases, with 15 bases remaining between them. The DNA of the CDR3 is TGTGCCAGTAGTAACCCGGGACCGAACAACAATGAGCAGTTCTTC. Its translation is CASSNPGPNNNEQFF.

J is TRBJ1-1 and V is TRBV6-6; D perhaps matches TRBD1 (6 bases). The germline gives CDR1 MNHNY, CDR2 SVGAGI (reference sequence). V was shortened by 0 bases and J by 3 bases, with 8 bases between the two germline ends. The CDR3 is 14 residues long. The chain's CDR3 is CASSYSGGDTEAFF. CDR3 nucleotides: TGTGCCAGCAGTTACTCAGGGGGGGACACTGAAGCTTTCTTT.

V and J are TRBV28 and TRBJ1-5, with 8 bases fitting TRBD1. The CDR3 length is 15 residues. Germline loops: CDR1 MDHEN, CDR2 SYDVKM. V dropped 3 bases and J dropped 4; count of bases not matched to a gene: 5. CDR3 DNA: TGTGCCAGCAGTTTGACAGGGGCGTTAAATCAGCCCCAGCATTTT. Translating gives CASSLTGALNQPQHF.

The chain joins TRBV7-8 to TRBJ2-7; no firm D call. Trimming pared 1 base from V and 4 bases from J, leaving 5 bases between. This CDR3 has 12 amino acids. Germline V gene lookup returns CDR1 SGHVS and CDR2 FQNEAQ. The CDR3 DNA reads TGTGCCAGCAGCTTAGAACGATACGAGCAGTACTTC. Translated, it gives CASSLERYEQYF.

This sequence joins TRBV15 and TRBJ2-7; maybe TRBD1 (7 bases). V was cut by 3 bases and J by 1 base, with 13 bases left in between. The CDR3 loop spans 15 amino acids. Germline V CDR1 and CDR2: LNHNV, YYDKDF (reference sequence). This CDR3 is CATSSQSGGSYEQYF. DNA of the CDR3: TGTGCCACCAGCAGTCAATCAGGGGGGTCCTACGAGCAGTACTTC.

This chain joins TRBV11-2 and TRBJ2-2; D is unclear. The CDR3 is 11 amino acids. Germline values: CDR1 SGHAT, CDR2 FQNNGV. V lost 0 bases, J lost 9 bases, and 2 bases lay in between. In DNA form, the CDR3 reads TGTGCCAGCAGCTTAGAATGGGAGCTGTTTTTT. Translation gives CASSLEWELFF.

The sample holds a few counts of this clone. The chain links TRBV29-1 to TRBJ2-3, with D maybe TRBD1 (5 bases). The germline gives CDR1 SQVTM, CDR2 ANQGSEA. The V end lost 1 base, the J end lost 7 bases, and 18 bases lay between the germline ends. CDR3 length equals 15 residues. The CDR3 DNA follows: TGCAGCGTTGAAGTCTGGGGCAGGGAAAGAAATACGCAGTATTTT. Its protein product is CSVEVWGRERNTQYF.

J is TRBJ1-4 and V is TRBV6-5, with 7 nucleotides matching TRBD1. Germline values: CDR1 MNHEY, CDR2 SVGAGI. V shed 10 bases, J shed 6 bases, and the junction held 11 bases outside the gene matches. The CDR3 is 14 residues long. CDR3 in DNA: TGTGCCACGACACACTTCGGGACAGATGAAAAACTGTTTTTT. Translating it yields CATTHFGTDEKLFF.

V gene TRBV9 combines with J gene TRBJ2-7; possible D gene TRBD1, 6 bases. CDR1 is SGDLS and CDR2 is YYNGEE in the germline V gene. This CDR3 contains 15 residues. V lost 0 bases to trimming and J lost 2 bases, with 12 bases between them. CDR3 coding DNA: TGTGCCAGCAGCGTAGGAGACAGGAATACCTACGAGCAGTACTTC. Translation: CASSVGDRNTYEQYF.

This sequence joins TRBV7-9 and TRBJ2-1; no definite D call. Germline-derived CDR1 and CDR2 are SEHNR and FQNEAQ (reference sequence). V lost 3 bases and J lost 9, with 12 bases in between. CDR3 length: 13 amino acids. CDR3 in DNA: TGTGCCAGCAGCTTGCCCCAGCGCAGTGAGCAGTTCTTC. This translates into CASSLPQRSEQFF. The whole variable domain, filled in from reference TRBV7-9 and TRBJ2-1, reads DTGVSQNPRHKITKRGQNVTFRCDPISEHNRLYWYRQTLGQGPEFLTYFQNEAQLEKSRLLSDRFSAERPKGSFSTLEIQRTEQGDSAMYLCASSLPQRSEQFFGPGTRLTVL.

In this sample, this clone turned up once. The rearrangement links TRBV7-6 to TRBJ2-1, with TRBD1 matching 12 bases. The V gene's germline CDR1 is SGHVS and CDR2 FNYEAQ. The CDR3 runs to 15 residues. With V trimmed by 4 bases and J by 8 bases, 6 bases remained unmatched. The CDR3 coding sequence is TGTGCCAGCAGCTCGCCGGGACAGGGGGCCCATGAGCAGTTCTTC. Residues: CASSSPGQGAHEQFF. The entire variable domain, with the rest obtained from reference TRBV7-6 and TRBJ2-1, is as follows: GAGVSQSPRYKVTKRGQDVALRCDPISGHVSLYWYRQALGQGPEFLTYFNYEAQQDKSGLPNDRFSAERPEGSISTLTIQRTEQRDSAMYRCASSSPGQGAHEQFFGPGTRLTVL.

This clone was observed a single time. This rearrangement joins TRBV5-8 to TRBJ1-2; maybe TRBD1 (6 bases). Germline-derived CDR1 and CDR2 are SGHTS and YDEGEE. Trimming pared 3 bases from V and 8 bases from J, leaving 14 bases between. The length of the CDR3 is 13 residues. The CDR3 is CASSWAGAEGYTF. CDR3 bases: TGTGCCAGCAGCTGGGCAGGGGCGGAAGGCTACACCTTC.

The chain joins TRBV7-8 to TRBJ2-1; 13 bases are a match to TRBD2. CDR1 SGHVS and CDR2 FQNEAQ come from the germline V gene. Losses at the gene ends were 3 bases for V and 5 bases for J; bases not matched to a gene: 1. This CDR3 has 15 residues. CDR3 sequence: CASSLGLAGNNEQFF. CDR3 DNA: TGTGCCAGCAGCTTGGGACTAGCGGGGAACAATGAGCAGTTCTTC.

The genes are TRBV13 and TRBJ2-1; 7 positions match TRBD2. This CDR3 comprises 18 residues. The V gene's germline CDR1 is PRHDT and CDR2 FYEKMQ (reference sequence). J lost 0 bases, V lost 1 base, and 9 bases had no gene match. Here the CDR3 reads CASSLELGRGSSYNEQFF. The CDR3 DNA follows: TGTGCCAGCAGCTTAGAATTGGGGCGGGGGAGCTCCTACAATGAGCAGTTCTTC.

The chain recombines TRBV6-4 with TRBJ2-2; D not certain. The germline CDR1 and CDR2 sequences are MRHNA and SNTAGT. V was shortened by 6 bases and J by 2 bases, with 10 bases between the two germline ends. This CDR3 is built from 14 residues. Here the CDR3 reads CASRRNRNTGELFF. In DNA form, the CDR3 reads TGTGCCAGCAGACGGAACAGAAACACCGGGGAGCTGTTTTTT.

This chain connects TRBV2 to TRBJ1-2; no clear D gene. The germline V and J ends were trimmed by 5 bases and 5 bases, with 12 bases remaining between them. The CDR3 loop spans 13 amino acids. The germline V gene encodes CDR1 SNHLY and CDR2 FYNNEI. The CDR3 here is CASSLNAPYGYTF. The CDR3 coding sequence is TGTGCCAGCAGTCTAAATGCCCCGTATGGCTACACCTTC.

The J gene is TRBJ2-1, the V gene TRBV11-2, with TRBD1 identical over 7 bases. Germline values: CDR1 SGHAT, CDR2 FQNNGV. Trimming removed 0 bases from V and 1 base from J; junction bases left unmatched: 12. This CDR3 region has 19 residues. The CDR3 region has the DNA TGTGCCAGCAGCTTAGATACAGGGGCGGAGTGGGGATCCTACAATGAGCAGTTCTTC. This encodes CASSLDTGAEWGSYNEQFF.

Only one count was recorded for this clone. The rearrangement joins TRBV28 to TRBJ2-1; 9 nucleotides match TRBD2. The V and J ends lost 5 bases and 7 bases, in that order; junction bases with no gene match: 12. This CDR3 is 16 amino acids long. CDR1 and CDR2 (germline): MDHEN, SYDVKM. CDR3 nucleotides: TGTGCCAGCAGTCCCATCGGGGCTAGCGGGGAGAATGAGCAGTTCTTC. Its protein product is CASSPIGASGENEQFF.

This rearrangement joins TRBV6-1 to TRBJ2-3; 7 nucleotides match TRBD1. Trimming took 1 base from V and 0 from J; bases not matched to a gene: 19. This CDR3 comprises 21 residues. From germline, CDR1 is MNHNS and CDR2 SASEGT. The CDR3 DNA reads TGTGCCAGCAGTGAAGAGGGTAGGGGGCAGGGTCCGTTTACTAGCACAGATACGCAGTATTTT. Translating it yields CASSEEGRGQGPFTSTDTQYF.

In this sample, this clone turned up a few times. The chain links TRBV12-1 to TRBJ1-6. TRBV12-1 is a known pseudogene. The CDR3 spans 19 residues. The CDR3 nucleotides are TGTGCCAGCAGCCGTTACAAGAAGGCTAAGAGCTCCTATAATTCACCCCTCCACTTT. It encodes CASSRYKKAKSSYNSPLHF.

The V and J genes are TRBV5-4 and TRBJ2-5; maybe TRBD2 (7 bases). The V end was cut by 0 bases, the J end by 5 bases, with 17 bases between. The CDR3 has 16 residues. Germline V gene data show CDR1 as SGHNT and CDR2 as YYREEE (reference sequence). The CDR3 sequence: CASSLVFRGGRETQYF. The CDR3 bases are TGTGCCAGCAGCTTGGTCTTTAGGGGGGGCCGGGAGACCCAGTACTTC. Supplemented by reference TRBV5-4 and TRBJ2-5, the full variable domain reads ETGVTQSPTHLIKTRGQQVTLRCSSQSGHNTVSWYQQALGQGPQFIFQYYREEENGRGNFPPRFSGLQFPNYSSELNVNALELDDSALYLCASSLVFRGGRETQYFGPGTRLLVL.

V is TRBV3-1 (or the pseudogene TRBV3-2) and J is TRBJ2-2, with 15 bases fitting TRBD2. V dropped 2 bases and J dropped 5; count of bases not matched to a gene: 9. This CDR3 spans 19 amino acids. Germline-derived CDR1 and CDR2 are LGHDT and YNNKEL (reference sequence). This CDR3 reads CASSQQDGTSGGSTGELFF. For the CDR3, the DNA is TGTGCCAGCAGCCAACAGGACGGGACTAGCGGGGGGAGTACCGGGGAGCTGTTTTTT.

This chain uses TRBV4-1 with TRBJ1-2; 10 nucleotides line up with TRBD1. After removal of 4 bases from V and 1 base from J, the junction contained 9 bases not matched to a gene. The CDR3 length is 17 residues. Germline V lookup: CDR1 MGHRA, CDR2 YSYEKL. The DNA for the CDR3 is TGCGCCAGCAGCCCTTGGACAGGGGGAATCGTTAACTATGGCTACACCTTC. It specifies CASSPWTGGIVNYGYTF.

The V and J genes are TRBV9 and TRBJ2-1, with D uncertain. This CDR3 is built from 15 residues. V was shortened by 0 bases and J by 2 bases, with 9 bases between the two germline ends. Germline CDR1 reads SGDLS; CDR2 reads YYNGEE. This chain's CDR3 is CASSVDTPAYNEQFF. As DNA, the CDR3 is TGTGCCAGCAGCGTAGACACTCCCGCCTACAATGAGCAGTTCTTC. The full variable domain, rest sourced from reference TRBV9 and TRBJ2-1, is DSGVTQTPKHLITATGQRVTLRCSPRSGDLSVYWYQQSLDQGLQFLIQYYNGEERAKGNILERFSAQQFPDLHSELNLSSLELGDSALYFCASSVDTPAYNEQFFGPGTRLTVL.

J is TRBJ2-3 and V is TRBV7-8, with 7 positions matching TRBD2. The V gene's germline CDR1 is SGHVS and CDR2 FQNEAQ. V lost 5 bases and J lost 4; bases outside the gene matches: 24. CDR3 size: 20 residues. For the CDR3, the DNA is TGTGCCAGCAGCCCCCGGTTTAGGGGCGGGGGTGATACTAGTTCAGATACGCAGTATTTT. Translation: CASSPRFRGGGDTSSDTQYF.

The rearrangement uses TRBV29-1 and TRBJ1-1, with D hard to call. The CDR3 covers 11 residues. Trimming removed 3 bases from V and 5 bases from J, with 7 bases in between. From germline, CDR1 is SQVTM and CDR2 ANQGSEA. CDR3: CSVDLGTEAFF. In DNA, the CDR3 is TGCAGCGTTGACCTTGGGACTGAAGCTTTCTTT.